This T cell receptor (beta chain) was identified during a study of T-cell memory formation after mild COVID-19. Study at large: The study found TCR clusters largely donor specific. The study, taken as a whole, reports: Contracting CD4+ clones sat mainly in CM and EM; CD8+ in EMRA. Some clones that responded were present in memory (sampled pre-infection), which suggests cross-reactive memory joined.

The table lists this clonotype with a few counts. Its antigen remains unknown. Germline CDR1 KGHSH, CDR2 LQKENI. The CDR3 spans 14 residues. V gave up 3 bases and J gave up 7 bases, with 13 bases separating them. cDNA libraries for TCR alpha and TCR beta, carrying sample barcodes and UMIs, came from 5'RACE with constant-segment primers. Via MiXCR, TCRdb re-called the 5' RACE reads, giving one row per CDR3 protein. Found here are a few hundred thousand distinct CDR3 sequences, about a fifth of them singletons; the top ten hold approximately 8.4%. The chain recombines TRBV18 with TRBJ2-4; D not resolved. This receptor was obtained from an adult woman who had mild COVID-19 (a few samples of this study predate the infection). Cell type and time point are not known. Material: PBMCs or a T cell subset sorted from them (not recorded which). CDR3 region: CASSPRPEGNIQYF. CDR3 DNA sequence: TGTGCCAGCTCACCGCGTCCTGAAGGTAACATTCAGTACTTC.